These T cell receptor beta chains were read from a single sample in a study of early T cells in non-severe SARS-CoV-2 infection. MiXCR was run by TCRdb on the 5' RACE reads, yielding one entry per CDR3 protein. Found here are some 82,000 distinct CDR3 sequences, approximately 12% of them singletons; the top ten hold 4.4%. This specimen was whole blood, taken at baseline. The source is an adult who was a healthcare worker with PCR-confirmed SARS-CoV-2 infection or an uninfected control (not recorded which). CDR3s include the opening cysteine and the closing phenylalanine or tryptophan. A D gene is named only where the DNA matches it firmly. Clone size is stated in some rows and not others, as once, few, many or a class when expanded.

CDR3 DNA: TGTGCCAGCAGCCCCGGGTGGGGGGAGAGAAGCACAGATACGCAGTATTTT; CDR3 protein: CASSPGWGERSTDTQYF; V gene: TRBV7-6; D gene: -; clone size: few; J gene: TRBJ2-3
CDR3 DNA: TGTGCCAGCAGGGACAGGGCTTACACTGAAGCTTTCTTT; CDR3 protein: CASRDRAYTEAFF; V gene: TRBV6-1; D gene: TRBD1; clone size: -; J gene: TRBJ1-1
CDR3 DNA: TGTGCCAGCAGCCCCCTCCGTGGCGGCGGGGAGCTGTTTTTT; CDR3 protein: CASSPLRGGGELFF; V gene: TRBV11-2; D gene: -; clone size: -; J gene: TRBJ2-2
CDR3 DNA: TGTGCCAGCACCCTCGACAGGGTCACTGAAGCTTTCTTT; CDR3 protein: CASTLDRVTEAFF; V gene: TRBV7-9; D gene: TRBD1; clone size: -; J gene: TRBJ1-1
CDR3 DNA: TGCGCCAGCAGCGGCGACGGGTACGAGCAGTACTTC; CDR3 protein: CASSGDGYEQYF; V gene: TRBV5-1; D gene: -; clone size: -; J gene: TRBJ2-7
CDR3 DNA: TGTGCCAGCAGCCCCTATAGCGGATCCTACAATGAGCAGTTCTTC; CDR3 protein: CASSPYSGSYNEQFF; V gene: TRBV11-2; D gene: -; clone size: -; J gene: TRBJ2-1
CDR3 DNA: TGTGCCAGCAGCGGAGCCTACAATGAGCAGTTCTTC; CDR3 protein: CASSGAYNEQFF; V gene: TRBV11-3; D gene: -; clone size: many; J gene: TRBJ2-1
CDR3 DNA: TGTGCCAGCAGTCACCCAACAGGGTTTGGCAATGAGCAGTTCTTC; CDR3 protein: CASSHPTGFGNEQFF; V gene: TRBV6-6; D gene: -; clone size: many; J gene: TRBJ2-1
CDR3 DNA: TGCAGTGCTAGATCCCGGACAGGGTCCTACGAGCAGTACTTC; CDR3 protein: CSARSRTGSYEQYF; V gene: TRBV20-1; D gene: TRBD1; clone size: -; J gene: TRBJ2-7
CDR3 DNA: TGTGCCAGCAGCCTGGGACTAGCGGGGGGAACGTTCTCTTACAATGAGCAGTTCTTC; CDR3 protein: CASSLGLAGGTFSYNEQFF; V gene: TRBV7-2; D gene: TRBD2; clone size: -; J gene: TRBJ2-1
CDR3 DNA: TGTGCCAGCAGTACTAGCGGGGCCTCCTACGAGCAGTACTTC; CDR3 protein: CASSTSGASYEQYF; V gene: TRBV6-2/TRBV6-3; D gene: TRBD2; clone size: -; J gene: TRBJ2-7
CDR3 DNA: TGTGCCAGCAGCTACCAGAGACAGGGGATGAACACTGAAGCTTTCTTT; CDR3 protein: CASSYQRQGMNTEAFF; V gene: TRBV12-3/TRBV12-4; D gene: TRBD1; clone size: -; J gene: TRBJ1-1
CDR3 DNA: TGTGCCAGCAGCTTCCCCCTCCAGCGGGGTCCCACAGATACGCAGTATTTT; CDR3 protein: CASSFPLQRGPTDTQYF; V gene: TRBV7-9; D gene: TRBD2; clone size: -; J gene: TRBJ2-3
CDR3 DNA: TGTGCCAGCACGGAACGGGGACAGGGGCGAGGTGCTGAAGCTTTCTTT; CDR3 protein: CASTERGQGRGAEAFF; V gene: TRBV28; D gene: TRBD1; clone size: few; J gene: TRBJ1-1
CDR3 DNA: TGTGCCAGCAGCTTAGACTTCGGGGGCAGATCCGGGGAGCTGTTTTTT; CDR3 protein: CASSLDFGGRSGELFF; V gene: TRBV7-6; D gene: -; clone size: many; J gene: TRBJ2-2
CDR3 DNA: TGTGCCACCAGTGATCCCGCTCCAGGGGGCGAAAAACTGTTTTTT; CDR3 protein: CATSDPAPGGEKLFF; V gene: TRBV24-1; D gene: TRBD1; clone size: many; J gene: TRBJ1-4
CDR3 DNA: TGTGCCAGCAGTTACCTTTGGGCGGGAGGAGGGAAGGCAGATACGCAGTATTTT; CDR3 protein: CASSYLWAGGGKADTQYF; V gene: TRBV28; D gene: TRBD2; clone size: many; J gene: TRBJ2-3
CDR3 DNA: TGCGCCAGCAGCCAAGGGTTGCTAGCGGGCGCAGAGGGGGTAGCCAAAAACATTCAGTACTTC; CDR3 protein: CASSQGLLAGAEGVAKNIQYF; V gene: TRBV4-1; D gene: TRBD2; clone size: few; J gene: TRBJ2-4
CDR3 DNA: TGTGCCAGCAGCTTAGAGCCCTTCTACGAGCAGTACTTC; CDR3 protein: CASSLEPFYEQYF; V gene: TRBV11-2; D gene: -; clone size: few; J gene: TRBJ2-7
CDR3 DNA: TGTGCCAGCAGCCCTCGATCCCTCGGGGACGCTGAAGCTTTCTTT; CDR3 protein: CASSPRSLGDAEAFF; V gene: TRBV7-9; D gene: -; clone size: few; J gene: TRBJ1-1
CDR3 DNA: TGCAGCGTTGTAGGGCAGGGGAAGTATGGCTACACCTTC; CDR3 protein: CSVVGQGKYGYTF; V gene: TRBV29-1; D gene: -; clone size: -; J gene: TRBJ1-2
CDR3 DNA: TGTGCCAGCAGCTTAGAAGGACAGCCCCAAGAGACCCAGTACTTC; CDR3 protein: CASSLEGQPQETQYF; V gene: TRBV7-9; D gene: -; clone size: few; J gene: TRBJ2-5
CDR3 DNA: TGTGCCAGCACCCCAGGTCAGGGGGCGGTCAATGAGCAGTTCTTC; CDR3 protein: CASTPGQGAVNEQFF; V gene: TRBV7-9; D gene: TRBD1; clone size: -; J gene: TRBJ2-1
CDR3 DNA: TGTGCCAGCAGTTTATACGCGGGGGCGGTACAAGAGACCCAGTACTTC; CDR3 protein: CASSLYAGAVQETQYF; V gene: TRBV28; D gene: -; clone size: -; J gene: TRBJ2-5
CDR3 DNA: TGTGCCATCAGTGAGTCCCGGGGGGATTACACAGATACGCAGTATTTT; CDR3 protein: CAISESRGDYTDTQYF; V gene: TRBV10-3; D gene: TRBD2; clone size: many; J gene: TRBJ2-3
CDR3 DNA: TGTGCCAGCAGTTTCGACAGGGTACTTGGCACCGGGGAGCTGTTTTTT; CDR3 protein: CASSFDRVLGTGELFF; V gene: TRBV28; D gene: TRBD1; clone size: -; J gene: TRBJ2-2
CDR3 DNA: TGTGCCAGCAGACGGACAGCCTACGAGCAGTACTTC; CDR3 protein: CASRRTAYEQYF; V gene: TRBV28; D gene: -; clone size: -; J gene: TRBJ2-7
CDR3 DNA: TGTGCCAGCACCGGGACAGGGGGTTTAGGCTACACCTTC; CDR3 protein: CASTGTGGLGYTF; V gene: TRBV28; D gene: TRBD1; clone size: -; J gene: TRBJ1-2
CDR3 DNA: TGTGCCAGCAGCAAACTCTGGGGCGGGGCGAGCACAGATACGCAGTATTTT; CDR3 protein: CASSKLWGGASTDTQYF; V gene: TRBV21-1; D gene: -; clone size: -; J gene: TRBJ2-3
CDR3 DNA: TGCGCCAGCAGTGAATCGACAGGGTTGAATGAGCAGTTCTTC; CDR3 protein: CASSESTGLNEQFF; V gene: TRBV5-1; D gene: TRBD1; clone size: few; J gene: TRBJ2-1
CDR3 DNA: TGTGCTAGCAGCCCAGGACTAGCGGGGGTAGGAGATACGCAGTATTTT; CDR3 protein: CASSPGLAGVGDTQYF; V gene: TRBV7-7; D gene: TRBD2; clone size: few; J gene: TRBJ2-3
CDR3 DNA: TGTGCCAGCGGACAGAATAATTCACCCCTCCACTTT; CDR3 protein: CASGQNNSPLHF; V gene: TRBV9; D gene: -; clone size: few; J gene: TRBJ1-6
CDR3 DNA: TGTGCCAGCAGTTTACGGCGGTCCTACGAGCAGTACTTC; CDR3 protein: CASSLRRSYEQYF; V gene: TRBV27; D gene: -; clone size: -; J gene: TRBJ2-7
CDR3 DNA: TGTGCCAGCAGCTTAGCTGGGGGGGGTGAGCAGTTCTTC; CDR3 protein: CASSLAGGGEQFF; V gene: TRBV7-8; D gene: TRBD2; clone size: many; J gene: TRBJ2-1
CDR3 DNA: TGCGCCAGCAGCTTGGCTAGCGGAGTAGCCAAAAACATTCAGTACTTC; CDR3 protein: CASSLASGVAKNIQYF; V gene: TRBV5-1; D gene: TRBD2; clone size: -; J gene: TRBJ2-4
CDR3 DNA: TGTGCCAGCAGCGTACCCACAGGGATGTCGGGGGCCAACGTCCTGACTTTC; CDR3 protein: CASSVPTGMSGANVLTF; V gene: TRBV7-8; D gene: -; clone size: many; J gene: TRBJ2-6
CDR3 DNA: TGTGCCAGCAGCTTAGGGCATCCCGGGGAGCTGTTTTTT; CDR3 protein: CASSLGHPGELFF; V gene: TRBV7-3; D gene: -; clone size: many; J gene: TRBJ2-2
CDR3 DNA: TGTGCCAGCAGCGCTGACGGGGTCCGGGTGGGAGGCTACACCTTC; CDR3 protein: CASSADGVRVGGYTF; V gene: TRBV2; D gene: -; clone size: few; J gene: TRBJ1-2
CDR3 DNA: TGTGCCAGCAGCCACCCCCAGAGAGGGACTTCTGGAAACACCATATATTTT; CDR3 protein: CASSHPQRGTSGNTIYF; V gene: TRBV4-2; D gene: -; clone size: -; J gene: TRBJ1-3
CDR3 DNA: TGCGCCAGCAGCTCCGGGACACTCTCCTACGAGCAGTACTTC; CDR3 protein: CASSSGTLSYEQYF; V gene: TRBV5-1; D gene: -; clone size: -; J gene: TRBJ2-7
CDR3 DNA: TGTGCCAGCAGCCCGAGGACAGGGGGAGGTGAGCAGTTCTTC; CDR3 protein: CASSPRTGGGEQFF; V gene: TRBV12-3/TRBV12-4; D gene: TRBD1; clone size: few; J gene: TRBJ2-1
CDR3 DNA: TGTGCCAGCAGTGGATCCCTCGGGACCCAGTACTTC; CDR3 protein: CASSGSLGTQYF; V gene: TRBV7-2; D gene: -; clone size: few; J gene: TRBJ2-5
CDR3 DNA: TGTGCCAGCAGCCTTCAGTCAGCGTCTGGGGCCAACGTCCTGACTTTC; CDR3 protein: CASSLQSASGANVLTF; V gene: TRBV12-3/TRBV12-4; D gene: -; clone size: -; J gene: TRBJ2-6
CDR3 DNA: TGTGCCAGCACACTGTCCGGCCGCAATTCACCCCTCCACTTT; CDR3 protein: CASTLSGRNSPLHF; V gene: TRBV12-3/TRBV12-4; D gene: -; clone size: -; J gene: TRBJ1-6
CDR3 DNA: TGCGCCAGCAGCTGGGGGGGATTAAGGGCAGCCCCCTACGAGCAGTACTTC; CDR3 protein: CASSWGGLRAAPYEQYF; V gene: TRBV5-1; D gene: TRBD2; clone size: -; J gene: TRBJ2-7
CDR3 DNA: TGTGCCAGCAGCTTGGGACACTACACCGGGGAGCTGTTTTTT; CDR3 protein: CASSLGHYTGELFF; V gene: TRBV7-3; D gene: -; clone size: few; J gene: TRBJ2-2
CDR3 DNA: TGTGCCAGCAGCGTAGCTAGGGGGGACACTGAAGCTTTCTTT; CDR3 protein: CASSVARGDTEAFF; V gene: TRBV9; D gene: -; clone size: -; J gene: TRBJ1-1
CDR3 DNA: TGTGCCACCAGTGACCCTCACCCAGACCACAATGAGCAGTTCTTC; CDR3 protein: CATSDPHPDHNEQFF; V gene: TRBV24-1; D gene: -; clone size: -; J gene: TRBJ2-1
CDR3 DNA: TGTGCCAGCAGCACCCTACATCGAAACACCATATATTTT; CDR3 protein: CASSTLHRNTIYF; V gene: TRBV7-2; D gene: -; clone size: few; J gene: TRBJ1-3
CDR3 DNA: TGTGCCTCCGGGACTAGCTTTTTTGACTACTCGGGGCAGTACTTC; CDR3 protein: CASGTSFFDYSGQYF; V gene: TRBV27; D gene: TRBD2; clone size: -; J gene: TRBJ2-7